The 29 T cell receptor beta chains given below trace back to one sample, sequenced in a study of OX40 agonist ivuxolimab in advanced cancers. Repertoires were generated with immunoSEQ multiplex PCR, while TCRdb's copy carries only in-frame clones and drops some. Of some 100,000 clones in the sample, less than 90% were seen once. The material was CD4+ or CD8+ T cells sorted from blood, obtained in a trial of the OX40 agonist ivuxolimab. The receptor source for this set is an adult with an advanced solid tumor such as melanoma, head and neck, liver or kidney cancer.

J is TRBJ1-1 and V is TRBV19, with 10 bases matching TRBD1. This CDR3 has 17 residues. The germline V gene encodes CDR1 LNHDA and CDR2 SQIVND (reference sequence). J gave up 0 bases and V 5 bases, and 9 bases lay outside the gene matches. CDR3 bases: TGTGCCAGTAGTCCTCGGACAGGGGGTTTTATGAACACTGAAGCTTTCTTT. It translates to CASSPRTGGFMNTEAFF.

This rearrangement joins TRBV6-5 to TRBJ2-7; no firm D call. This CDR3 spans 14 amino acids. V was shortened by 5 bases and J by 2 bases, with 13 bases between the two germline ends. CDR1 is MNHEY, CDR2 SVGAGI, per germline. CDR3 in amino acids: CASSPRWGPYEQYF. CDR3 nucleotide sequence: TGTGCCAGCAGTCCCCGATGGGGTCCCTACGAGCAGTACTTC.

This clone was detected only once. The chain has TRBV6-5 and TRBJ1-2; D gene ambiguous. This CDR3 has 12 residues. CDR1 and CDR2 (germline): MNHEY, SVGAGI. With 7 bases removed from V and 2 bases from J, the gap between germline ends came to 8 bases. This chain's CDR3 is CASNPHNYGYTF. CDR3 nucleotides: TGTGCCAGCAATCCTCACAACTATGGCTACACCTTC.

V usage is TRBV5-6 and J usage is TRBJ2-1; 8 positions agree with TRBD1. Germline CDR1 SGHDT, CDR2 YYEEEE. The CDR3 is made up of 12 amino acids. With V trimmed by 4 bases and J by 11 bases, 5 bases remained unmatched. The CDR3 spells CASSTDRVQQFF. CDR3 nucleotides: TGTGCCAGCAGCACGGACAGGGTTCAGCAGTTCTTC.

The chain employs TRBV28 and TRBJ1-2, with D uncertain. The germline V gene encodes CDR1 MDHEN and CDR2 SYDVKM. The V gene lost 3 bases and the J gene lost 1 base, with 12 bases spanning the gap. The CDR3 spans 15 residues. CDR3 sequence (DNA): TGTGCCAGCAGTTTCTCACAGCCAGTTAACTATGGCTACACCTTC. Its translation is CASSFSQPVNYGYTF.

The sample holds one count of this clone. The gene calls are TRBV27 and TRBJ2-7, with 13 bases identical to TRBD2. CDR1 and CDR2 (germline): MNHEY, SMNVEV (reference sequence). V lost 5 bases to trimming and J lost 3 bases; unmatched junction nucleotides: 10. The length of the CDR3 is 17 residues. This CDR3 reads CASSKGLAGVLGYEQYF. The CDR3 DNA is TGTGCCAGCAGTAAAGGACTAGCGGGAGTACTTGGCTACGAGCAGTACTTC.

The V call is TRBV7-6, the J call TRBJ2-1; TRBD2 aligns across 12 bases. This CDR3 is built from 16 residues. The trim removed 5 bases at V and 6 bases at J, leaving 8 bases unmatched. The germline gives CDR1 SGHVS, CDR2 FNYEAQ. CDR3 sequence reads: CASSATGTSGLNEQFF. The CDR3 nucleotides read TGTGCCAGCAGCGCGACCGGGACTAGCGGGCTCAATGAGCAGTTCTTC.

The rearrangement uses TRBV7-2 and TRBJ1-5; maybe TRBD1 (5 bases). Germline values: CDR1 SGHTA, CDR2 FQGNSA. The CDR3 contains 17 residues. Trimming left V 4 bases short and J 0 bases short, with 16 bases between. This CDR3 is CASSSNSRGNSNQPQHF. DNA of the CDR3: TGTGCCAGCAGCTCAAATTCTCGGGGGAATAGCAATCAGCCCCAGCATTTT.

CDR3 sequence: CASSRRGLITYEQYF. CDR3 in DNA: TGTGCCAGCAGTAGGCGGGGTTTGATTACCTACGAGCAGTACTTC. This chain uses TRBV28 with TRBJ2-7; tentative D call: TRBD2 (6 bases). The V and J ends lost 5 bases and 2 bases respectively, with 16 bases between them. CDR1 and CDR2 from the germline V gene are MDHEN and SYDVKM. The CDR3 length is 15 residues.

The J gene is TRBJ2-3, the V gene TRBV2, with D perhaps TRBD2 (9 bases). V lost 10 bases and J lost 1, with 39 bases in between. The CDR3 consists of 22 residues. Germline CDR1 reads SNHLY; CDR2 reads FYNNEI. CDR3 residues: CAITGPGTGRGAGGPGTDTQYF. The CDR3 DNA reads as TGTGCCATCACAGGTCCCGGGACAGGACGCGGGGCGGGAGGGCCTGGCACAGATACGCAGTATTTT. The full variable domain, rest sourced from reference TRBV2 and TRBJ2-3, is EPEVTQTPSHQVTQMGQEVILRCVPISNHLYFYWYRQILGQKVEFLVSFYNNEISEKSEIFDDQFSVERPDGSNFTLKIRSTKLEDSAMYFCAITGPGTGRGAGGPGTDTQYFGPGTRLTVL.

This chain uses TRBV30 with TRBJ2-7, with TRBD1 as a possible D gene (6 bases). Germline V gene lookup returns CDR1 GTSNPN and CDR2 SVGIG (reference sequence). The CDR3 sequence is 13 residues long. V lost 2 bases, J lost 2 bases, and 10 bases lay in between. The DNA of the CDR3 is TGTGCCTGGAGTAACGGACAGACCTACGAGCAGTACTTC. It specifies CAWSNGQTYEQYF.

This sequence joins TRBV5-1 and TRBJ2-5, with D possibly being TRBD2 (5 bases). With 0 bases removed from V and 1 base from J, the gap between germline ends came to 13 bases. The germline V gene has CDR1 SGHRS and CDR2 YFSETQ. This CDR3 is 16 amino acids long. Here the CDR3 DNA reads TGCGCCAGCAGCTTGGGTCCTAGCCGGATCCAAGAGACCCAGTACTTC. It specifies CASSLGPSRIQETQYF.

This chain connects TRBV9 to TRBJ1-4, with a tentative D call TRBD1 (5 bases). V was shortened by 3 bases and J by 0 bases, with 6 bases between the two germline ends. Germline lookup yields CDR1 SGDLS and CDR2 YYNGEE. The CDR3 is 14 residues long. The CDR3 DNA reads TGTGCCAGCAGCGCGACAGCAACTAATGAAAAACTGTTTTTT. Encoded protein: CASSATATNEKLFF.

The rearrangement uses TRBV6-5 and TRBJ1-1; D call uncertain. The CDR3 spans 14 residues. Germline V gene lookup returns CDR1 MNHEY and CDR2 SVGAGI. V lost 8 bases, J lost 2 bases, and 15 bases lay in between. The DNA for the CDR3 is TGTGCCAGCTTAGGAGGTTTTCCCAACACTGAAGCTTTCTTT. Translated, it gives CASLGGFPNTEAFF.

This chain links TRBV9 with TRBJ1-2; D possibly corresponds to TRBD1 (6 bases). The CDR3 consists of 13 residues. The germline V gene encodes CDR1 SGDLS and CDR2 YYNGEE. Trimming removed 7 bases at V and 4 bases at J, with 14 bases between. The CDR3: CASGGGSGYGYTF. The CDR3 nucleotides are TGTGCCAGCGGAGGGGGTTCCGGCTATGGCTACACCTTC.

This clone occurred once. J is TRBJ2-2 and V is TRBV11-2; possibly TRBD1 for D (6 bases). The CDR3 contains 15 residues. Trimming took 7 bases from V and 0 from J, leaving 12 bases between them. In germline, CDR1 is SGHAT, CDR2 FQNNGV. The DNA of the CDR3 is TGTGCCAGCACCAGGGGCAATTCGAACACCGGGGAGCTGTTTTTT. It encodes CASTRGNSNTGELFF.

The CDR3 here is CASSLWASGTIYEQYF. The CDR3 DNA follows: TGTGCCAGCAGTTTATGGGCTAGCGGGACCATCTACGAGCAGTACTTC. The chain recombines TRBV28 with TRBJ2-7; 9 bases map to TRBD2. Germline CDR1 is MDHEN and CDR2 is SYDVKM. V shed 0 bases and J 3 bases; nucleotides not matched to a gene: 6. This CDR3 has 16 residues.

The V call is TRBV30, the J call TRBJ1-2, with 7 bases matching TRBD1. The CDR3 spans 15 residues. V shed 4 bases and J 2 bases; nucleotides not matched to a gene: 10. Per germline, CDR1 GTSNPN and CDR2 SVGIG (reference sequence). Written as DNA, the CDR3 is TGTGCCTGGACCCCGTTACAGGGGTTAAACTATGGCTACACCTTC. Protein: CAWTPLQGLNYGYTF.

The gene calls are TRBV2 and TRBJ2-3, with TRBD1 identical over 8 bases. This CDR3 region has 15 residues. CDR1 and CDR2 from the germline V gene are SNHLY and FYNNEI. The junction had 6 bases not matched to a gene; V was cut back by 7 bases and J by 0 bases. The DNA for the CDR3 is TGTGCCAGCAACGGACAGGGAATAAGCACAGATACGCAGTATTTT. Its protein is CASNGQGISTDTQYF.

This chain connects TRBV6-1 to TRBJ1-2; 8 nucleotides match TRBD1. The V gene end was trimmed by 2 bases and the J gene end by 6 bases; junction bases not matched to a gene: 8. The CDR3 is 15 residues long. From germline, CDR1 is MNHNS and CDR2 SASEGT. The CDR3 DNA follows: TGTGCCAGCAGTGAATCGGGACAGGCGATCCATGGCTACACCTTC. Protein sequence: CASSESGQAIHGYTF.

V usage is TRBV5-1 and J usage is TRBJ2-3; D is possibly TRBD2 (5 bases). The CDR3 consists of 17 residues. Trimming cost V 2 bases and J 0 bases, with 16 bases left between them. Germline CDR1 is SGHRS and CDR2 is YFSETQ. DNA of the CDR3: TGCGCCAGCAGCTTTACTAGTGGCCCAACGAGCACAGATACGCAGTATTTT. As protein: CASSFTSGPTSTDTQYF.

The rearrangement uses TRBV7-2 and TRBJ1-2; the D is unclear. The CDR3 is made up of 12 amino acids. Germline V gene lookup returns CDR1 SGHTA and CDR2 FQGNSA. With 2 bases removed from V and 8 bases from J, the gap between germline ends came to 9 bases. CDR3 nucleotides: TGTGCCAGCAGCTTATATAGCCGAGGCTACACCTTC. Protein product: CASSLYSRGYTF. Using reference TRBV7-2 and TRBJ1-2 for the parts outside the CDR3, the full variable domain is GAGVSQSPSNKVTEKGKDVELRCDPISGHTALYWYRQSLGQGLEFLIYFQGNSAPDKSGLPSDRFSAERTGGSVSTLTIQRTQQEDSAVYLCASSLYSRGYTFGSGTRLTVV.

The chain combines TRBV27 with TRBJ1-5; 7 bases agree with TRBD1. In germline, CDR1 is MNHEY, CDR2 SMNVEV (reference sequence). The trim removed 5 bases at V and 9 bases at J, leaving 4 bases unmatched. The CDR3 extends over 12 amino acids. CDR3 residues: CASSVTGRPQHF. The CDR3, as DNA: TGTGCCAGCAGTGTGACAGGGAGGCCCCAGCATTTT.

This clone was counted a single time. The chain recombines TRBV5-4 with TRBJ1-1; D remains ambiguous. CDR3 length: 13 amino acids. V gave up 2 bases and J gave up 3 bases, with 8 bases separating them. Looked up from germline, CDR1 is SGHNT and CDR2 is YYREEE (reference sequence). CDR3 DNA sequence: TGTGCCAGCAGCTTAGCGGGTTACACTGAAGCTTTCTTT. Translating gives CASSLAGYTEAFF. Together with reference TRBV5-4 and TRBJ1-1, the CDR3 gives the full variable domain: ETGVTQSPTHLIKTRGQQVTLRCSSQSGHNTVSWYQQALGQGPQFIFQYYREEENGRGNFPPRFSGLQFPNYSSELNVNALELDDSALYLCASSLAGYTEAFFGQGTRLTVV.

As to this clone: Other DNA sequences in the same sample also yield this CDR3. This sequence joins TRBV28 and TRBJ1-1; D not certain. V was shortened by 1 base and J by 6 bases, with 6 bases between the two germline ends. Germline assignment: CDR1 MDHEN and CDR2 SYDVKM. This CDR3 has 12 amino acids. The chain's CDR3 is CASSLLGAEAFF. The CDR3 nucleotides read TGTGCCAGCAGTTTATTGGGTGCTGAAGCTTTCTTT.

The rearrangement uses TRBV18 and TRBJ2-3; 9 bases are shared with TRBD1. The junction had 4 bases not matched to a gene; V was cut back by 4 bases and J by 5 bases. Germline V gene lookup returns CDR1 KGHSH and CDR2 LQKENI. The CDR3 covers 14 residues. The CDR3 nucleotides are TGTGCCAGCTCACTGGGACAGGGAGGAGATACGCAGTATTTT. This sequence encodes CASSLGQGGDTQYF. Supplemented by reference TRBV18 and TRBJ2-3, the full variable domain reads NAGVMQNPRHLVRRRGQEARLRCSPMKGHSHVYWYRQLPEEGLKFMVYLQKENIIDESGMPKERFSAEFPKEGPSILRIQQVVRGDSAAYFCASSLGQGGDTQYFGPGTRLTVL.

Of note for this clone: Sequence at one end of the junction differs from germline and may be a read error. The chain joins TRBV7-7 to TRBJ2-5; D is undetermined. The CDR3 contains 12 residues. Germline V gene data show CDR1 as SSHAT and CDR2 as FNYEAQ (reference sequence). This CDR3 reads CASSPPRETQYF. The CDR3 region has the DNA TGTGCTAGCAGCCCCCCCCGGGAGACCCAGTACTTC. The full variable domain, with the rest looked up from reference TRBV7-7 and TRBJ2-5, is GAGVSQSPRYKVTKRGQDVTLRCDPISSHATLYWYQQALGQGPEFLTYFNYEAQPDKSGLPSDRFSAERPEGSISTLTIQRTEQRDSAMYRCASSPPRETQYFGPGTRLLVL.

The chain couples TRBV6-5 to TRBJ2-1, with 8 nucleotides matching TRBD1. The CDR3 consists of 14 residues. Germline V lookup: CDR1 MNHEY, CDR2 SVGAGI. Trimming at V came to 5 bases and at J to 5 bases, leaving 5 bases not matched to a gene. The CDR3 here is CASSRDRSHNEQFF. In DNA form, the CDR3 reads TGTGCCAGCAGTCGGGACAGGTCCCACAATGAGCAGTTCTTC.

The CDR3 sequence: CASSLRPMNTEAFF. The CDR3 nucleotides are TGTGCCAGCAGTTTACGACCCATGAACACTGAAGCTTTCTTT. The rearrangement uses TRBV28 and TRBJ1-1; the D is unclear. The CDR3 runs 14 residues. CDR1 is MDHEN and CDR2 is SYDVKM in the germline V gene. The V end was cut by 2 bases, the J end by 0 bases, with 7 bases between.